Following are 7 T cell receptor beta chains from one sample sequenced in a study of T-cell memory formation after mild COVID-19. TCRdb re-called the 5' RACE reads with MiXCR, one entry per CDR3 protein. The data contain hundreds of thousands of distinct CDR3 sequences, roughly 22% of them seen just once; the ten biggest clones take up 8.4%. Sequencing used PBMCs or a T cell subset sorted from them (not recorded which). These receptors were taken from an adult woman who had mild COVID-19 (a few samples of this study predate the infection). Cell type and time point are not known.

V and J are TRBV6-5 and TRBJ1-2; 9 positions agree with TRBD1. With 2 bases clipped from V and 4 bases from J, the junction kept 5 bases outside the gene matches. Germline loops: CDR1 MNHEY, CDR2 SVGAGI. The CDR3 totals 15 residues. The CDR3 DNA sequence: TGTGCCAGCAGTTACCTTTACAGGGGGCTCTATGGCTACACCTTC. It is translated as CASSYLYRGLYGYTF.

CDR3 sequence: CASSLAGAGSQYF. In DNA form, the CDR3 reads TGCGCCAGCAGCTTAGCGGGGGCTGGATCGCAGTATTTT. The J gene is TRBJ2-3, the V gene TRBV5-1, with TRBD2 identical over 8 bases. Germline lookup yields CDR1 SGHRS and CDR2 YFSETQ. With V trimmed by 2 bases and J by 10 bases, 6 bases remained unmatched. This CDR3 is built from 13 residues.

This clonotype was seen repeatedly, ten times or more. DNA of the CDR3: TGTGCCAGCAGCCAGGGGGACAGGGGATCTGAAGCTTTCTTT. Its protein product is CASSQGDRGSEAFF. The chain couples TRBV3-1 to TRBJ1-1; 10 nucleotides line up with TRBD1. V trimming: 3 bases; J trimming: 6 bases; junction bases outside the gene matches: 4. Germline V gene sequence: CDR1 LGHDT, CDR2 YNNKEL (reference sequence). This CDR3 has 14 amino acids.

The chain joins TRBV29-1 to TRBJ1-3; 7 nucleotides align to TRBD1. Trimming took 5 bases from V and 0 from J; bases not matched to a gene: 4. The germline V gene has CDR1 SQVTM and CDR2 ANQGSEA. The CDR3 extends over 14 amino acids. CDR3 in amino acids: CSVRQGTSGNTIYF. The CDR3 bases are TGCAGCGTTCGACAGGGAACCTCTGGAAACACCATATATTTT.

This chain connects TRBV12-3 or TRBV12-4 to TRBJ2-2; 7 positions match TRBD1. The CDR3 has 17 residues. V was pared by 6 bases and J by 2 bases, with 12 bases of the junction left unmatched. The CDR3: CASRSRQGAVNTGELFF. The CDR3 DNA is TGTGCCAGCAGATCTAGACAGGGAGCTGTCAACACCGGGGAGCTGTTTTTT.

In nucleotides, the CDR3 is TGTGCCAGCAGCTTATTAGCGGGGGAAAGCACAGATACGCAGTATTTT. It encodes CASSLLAGESTDTQYF. This sequence joins TRBV7-2 and TRBJ2-3, with 9 bases lining up with TRBD2. V shed 2 bases and J 0 bases; nucleotides not matched to a gene: 3. CDR3 length equals 16 residues. CDR1 is SGHTA, CDR2 FQGNSA, per germline.

CDR3: CASSKAGLRSGDTQYF. CDR3 nucleotide sequence: TGTGCCAGCAGCAAGGCGGGACTTCGATCGGGAGATACGCAGTATTTT. The V call is TRBV7-6, the J call TRBJ2-3; tentative D call: TRBD2 (6 bases). The CDR3 loop spans 16 amino acids. The V gene lost 5 bases and the J gene lost 5 bases, with 20 bases spanning the gap. Germline values: CDR1 SGHVS, CDR2 FNYEAQ.